This T cell receptor beta chain was captured by sequencing in a study of blood T cells in healthy people across ages (dated by TCRdb to the mid-2010s). Turning to the overall study: In model experiments, template switching captured about one uniquely barcoded TCR beta cDNA molecule for every two T cells. Using deep sequencing normalized with unique cDNA molecular identifiers, the study measured how TCR beta repertoire diversity changes with age. The donors were divided into four age groups: young (average approximately 17 years), middle-aged (roughly 40), aged (about 56) and long-lived (82). Two additional independent replicas of 1 million unique cDNA reads from the same blood draw were analyzed for two donors (one aged 18 to 30 and one aged 80 or older). What the work shows at the level of the full study, not this receptor alone: Estimates of total diversity from one million sequenced T cells were regarded as lower bounds and underestimates. Because profiling used bulk unsorted PBMCs, naive and antigen-experienced compartments could not be compared conclusively. There was a strong correlation between observed TCR beta diversity and the percentage of naive T cells measured by flow cytometry. Compared with the aged group, the long-lived group had more naive CD4+ T cells, fewer expanded clones and increased TCR diversity, suggesting age selection. Because the CMV infection status of the donors was unknown, age-related changes in expanded clonotypes may potentially have been confounded. Observed TCR beta diversity per million T cells fell roughly linearly with age, and a significant reduction was already apparent by age roughly 40.

The germline V gene provides CDR1 SGDLS and CDR2 YYNGEE. The CDR3, from cysteine to phenylalanine, totals 15 residues. Only CDR3 DNA remains: 45 bases, in frame from the first base. The trim is 3 bases for V and 1 base for J, with a gap of 11 bases between the germline ends. Library method: 5' RACE. TCRdb records Illumina HiSeq 2500 as the sequencer. A second PCR of roughly 7 to 11 cycles was run with a J-beta primer mix and a sample-barcoded 5' primer. Each TCR beta cDNA molecule received a unique molecular identifier from a template-switch 5' adaptor carrying 12 random nucleotides. Each sample yielded at least 2.5 million CDR3-containing paired-end reads. First-strand cDNA synthesis was performed from all RNA using the Mint cDNA synthesis kit, with priming by a TRBC-specific oligonucleotide. After uracil-DNA glycosylase treatment, a first 18-cycle PCR used universal primers M1SS and BC2_uni_R on all cDNA. The authors processed their data as follows. For normalization, 1 million high-quality reads were randomly selected from each sample, with every read carrying a distinct molecular identifier. Instead of being binned into consensus sequences, reads with shared molecular identifiers were discarded. MiTCR, with a Q25 quality threshold and the strictest error-elimination algorithm, was used for CDR3 identification, clonotype clustering and error correction. A nonparametric unseen species model with Euler transformation was used to estimate lower-bound total TCR beta diversity. TCRdb took the public reads, trimmed them with fastp at Q25, ran MiXCR for clone calling and kept in-frame beta chains. When rows share a CDR3 protein, they turn into one entry using the most common DNA and genes. What appears here as the V and J calls and clone size reflects TCRdb's work, not the paper's. In this sample the table shows about 800,000 distinct CDR3 sequences, approximately 25% of which occur a single time. The top ten hold approximately 3.7% of the sample.

The approximately 41 donors, aged about 6 to 100 years, were systemically healthy Caucasian individuals from Russia. Each donor gave roughly 9 milliliters of peripheral blood, drawn into EDTA-treated Vacutainer tubes. Ficoll-Paque density-gradient centrifugation was used to isolate PBMCs, with at least 6.5 million per sample. Trizol reagent was used to extract total RNA from PBMCs, with at least 5.5 micrograms per sample. For every donor, flow cytometry on a PBMC aliquot measured the percentage of naive CD45RAhigh/CD27high T cells. Worth noting for this clonotype: Its antigen is unknown. Nothing much larger sits one base from this clone, and base qualities are not available.

These data also formed part of another study, on T cells of mothers and their children. The second study reports: The donors were nine systemically healthy Caucasian individuals, made up of three mothers and their six children. cDNA synthesis consumed the entire amount of extracted RNA, loaded at approximately 1.6 ug RNA in each 15 ul reaction. In the second PCR, the M1S primer introduced both the sample barcodes and 2-4 random nucleotides. More than 8 million TCR beta CDR3 reads were obtained from each mother, and about 3 million reads were obtained from each child. Thymic selection similarly shapes TCR recombination output in related and unrelated pairs, with minor effect from inherited differences. Normalized repertoire overlap was always found to be slightly, but never significantly, higher in related mother-child pairs than in unrelated mother-child pairs. With a sensitivity of approximately 93 clones per million clonotypes, no persistent microchimeric T cell clones were detected. To look for features that set related mother-child pairs apart from unrelated individuals, the researchers ran deep NGS to compare the TCR beta repertoires of mothers and children. Mothers averaged roughly 36 +/- 4 years of age and children averaged roughly 10 +/- 4 years. After adapter ligation was performed with NEBNext reagents, the libraries were sequenced on an Illumina HiSeq 2000 with 100+100 nt paired-end reads. Mother and child libraries were prepared a month apart and sequenced in separate runs to prevent cross-contamination. For each donor, between about 500,000 and 2,200,000 distinct TCR beta clonotypes were identified. Naive TCR beta clonotypes were estimated from low-frequency clonotypes matched to each donor's FACS-determined naive share, without sorting.

This chain joins TRBV9 to TRBJ1-5, with TRBD1 perhaps the D gene, on 5 matching bases. The receptor was isolated from a boy between 10 and 17 years old in good health. Specimen: blood. Here the CDR3 is given as CASSAGGGSNQPQHF. The nucleotides are TGTGCCAGCAGCGCCGGGGGTGGCAGCAATCAGCCCCAGCATTTT. Supplemented by the reference TRBV9 and TRBJ1-5 proteins around the CDR3, the complete variable domain is DSGVTQTPKHLITATGQRVTLRCSPRSGDLSVYWYQQSLDQGLQFLIQYYNGEERAKGNILERFSAQQFPDLHSELNLSSLELGDSALYFCASSAGGGSNQPQHFGDGTRLSIL.